This paragraph covers one TCR beta chain sequence. The antigen is not known. Scientists isolated CD4+ T cells after a roughly ten-day culture period ended. Their SARS-CoV-2 infection, verified by PCR, occurred between March and December 2020. Each participant received a vaccine that was either BNT162b2 or mRNA-1273, given as two doses. The CDR3 spans 14 residues. V lost 2 bases and J lost 5; bases outside the gene matches: 5. The V gene's germline CDR1 is SGHDN and CDR2 FVKESK. The sample comes from a study of vaccination effects on CD4 cells after COVID-19. The wider study: Expansion of antigen-specific CD4+ T cells with viral peptide pools was carried out by the ViraFEST assay before sequencing. Researchers drew samples from a few convalescent patients early and late after vaccination. Researchers obtained post-vaccine samples at a median of 72 days past the second dose.

The protocol was immunoSEQ multiplex PCR, while the TCRdb copy is restricted to in-frame clones and leaves out a portion. The sample has around 50,000 clones; around three quarters are singletons. Whole-study results and caveats: Substantial clonal contraction characterized both infection- and vaccine-induced clones late after vaccination.

The receptor was derived from a human donor who had a prior SARS-CoV-2 infection. The rearrangement uses TRBV14 and TRBJ1-2; TRBD1 matches 7 bases. The sample here was CD4+ T cells from PBMCs cultured without peptide, taken after COVID-19 vaccination. CDR3 region: CASSQLGQVYGYTF. The DNA of the CDR3 is TGTGCCAGCAGCCAACTAGGACAGGTTTATGGCTACACCTTC.